Following are 5 T cell receptor beta chains from one sample sequenced in a study of T-cell memory formation after mild COVID-19. TCRdb reprocessed the 5' RACE reads via MiXCR and lists one record per CDR3 protein. The data show hundreds of thousands of distinct CDR3 sequences, 15% seen once. Specimen: PBMCs or a T cell subset sorted from them (not recorded which). The receptors originated from a man aged 18 to 35 who had mild COVID-19 (a few samples of this study predate the infection). Cell type and time point are not known.

The genes are TRBV4-1 and TRBJ1-1, with a possible D match to TRBD1 (5 bases). The CDR3 spans 15 residues. Between the trimmed V and J ends, which lost 1 base and 3 bases, there was a span of 12 bases. Germline-derived CDR1 and CDR2 are MGHRA and YSYEKL. The CDR3 here is CASSQGPGGDTEAFF. The DNA for the CDR3 is TGCGCCAGCAGCCAAGGGCCGGGAGGGGACACTGAAGCTTTCTTT.

This clonotype was observed once. The chain couples TRBV18 to TRBJ2-7, with 8 bases lining up with TRBD1. V was pared by 2 bases and J by 2 bases, with 2 bases of the junction left unmatched. Germline-derived CDR1 and CDR2 are KGHSH and LQKENI. This CDR3 region has 14 residues. The DNA for the CDR3 is TGTGCCAGCTCACCAATGGGACAGGCCTACGAGCAGTACGTC. Translated, it gives CASSPMGQAYEQYV.

This sequence joins TRBV7-3 and TRBJ1-4; a possible D gene is TRBD1 (6 bases). The V gene's germline CDR1 is SGHTA and CDR2 FQGTGA. Trimming shortened V by 5 bases and J by 8 bases, and 12 bases separated the two germline ends. CDR3 length equals 13 residues. This CDR3 is CASSPSGGEKLFF. CDR3 coding DNA: TGTGCCAGCAGCCCGTCGGGGGGCGAAAAACTGTTTTTT.

This clonotype was seen at least ten times. The rearrangement uses TRBV9 and TRBJ1-1; unclear D gene. Per germline, CDR1 SGDLS and CDR2 YYNGEE. Trimming shortened V by 3 bases and J by 2 bases, and 17 bases separated the two germline ends. The CDR3 has 16 residues. The CDR3 loop is CASSAHRTGRNTEAFF. DNA of the CDR3: TGTGCCAGCAGCGCCCACCGGACCGGACGCAACACTGAAGCTTTCTTT.

This clonotype was seen a handful of times. The CDR3 loop is CASRTGNTEAFF. The CDR3 DNA is TGTGCCAGCCGGACAGGGAACACTGAAGCTTTCTTT. J is TRBJ1-1 and V is TRBV27; 7 bases fit TRBD1. V trimming: 8 bases; J trimming: 1 base; junction bases outside the gene matches: 1. Germline V gene lookup returns CDR1 MNHEY and CDR2 SMNVEV (reference sequence). The CDR3 length is 12 residues.